One sample yielded the 6 T cell receptor beta chains listed below, sequenced in a study of blood T cell repertoires in COVID-19. Generated by immunoSEQ multiplex PCR, the TCRdb table keeps only in-frame clones and is missing some. The sample holds around 190,000 clones, roughly four fifths seen once. Sequences were obtained from PBMCs or T cells enriched from blood (not recorded which). The receptors originated from a man aged 35-49 years who had recovered from COVID-19.

The chain recombines TRBV15 with TRBJ1-2; D is unresolved. The CDR3 has 19 residues. The V gene's germline CDR1 is LNHNV and CDR2 YYDKDF (reference sequence). V lost 1 base and J 8 bases, leaving 29 bases between the germline ends. CDR3 DNA sequence: TGTGCCACCAGCAGAGTACTGTTGATCGGCTCATCGGGGTACGTAGGCTACACCTTC. Translating gives CATSRVLLIGSSGYVGYTF.

The chain recombines TRBV23-1 with TRBJ2-1, with 10 bases fitting TRBD1. TRBV23-1 is labeled an ORF, and its function is uncertain. Germline trimming cut 11 bases from V and 5 bases from J; bases unmatched to any gene: 27. The CDR3 contains 20 residues. The CDR3 here is CALRPGTGVSLAVRHNEQFF. The CDR3, as DNA: TGCGCCCTTAGACCCGGGACAGGGGTGAGTCTAGCGGTCCGACACAATGAGCAGTTCTTC.

The J gene is TRBJ1-1, the V gene TRBV12-3 or TRBV12-4; D is undetermined. The ends were cut back, 4 bases at V and 8 bases at J, with 8 bases in the middle. The CDR3 is 11 amino acids. As DNA, the CDR3 is TGTGCCAGCAGTTGGCGGGGAGAAGCTTTCTTT. Amino acids: CASSWRGEAFF.

The V call is TRBV24-1, the J call TRBJ2-2, with TRBD1 matching 7 bases. CDR1 and CDR2 (germline): KGHDR, SFDVKD. The CDR3 loop spans 15 amino acids. The V gene end was trimmed by 2 bases and the J gene end by 5 bases; junction bases not matched to a gene: 4. CDR3 amino acids: CATSDSGGRTGELFF. The CDR3 DNA sequence: TGTGCCACCAGTGATTCAGGGGGTAGGACCGGGGAGCTGTTTTTT.

V gene TRBV19 combines with J gene TRBJ1-2; no definite D call. Germline V gene lookup returns CDR1 LNHDA and CDR2 SQIVND (reference sequence). The CDR3 contains 13 residues. Trimming pared 5 bases from V and 6 bases from J, leaving 13 bases between. The CDR3 protein is CASSLGRGNGYTF. CDR3 in DNA: TGTGCCAGTAGTCTCGGCCGAGGCAATGGCTACACCTTC.

The chain is built from TRBV2 and TRBJ2-7; 9 bases line up with TRBD1. Germline CDR1 SNHLY, CDR2 FYNNEI. CDR3 length: 15 amino acids. V gave up 6 bases and J gave up 6 bases; unmatched junction bases: 12. Here the CDR3 reads CASRKGTGKISEQYF. The CDR3 coding sequence is TGTGCCAGCAGGAAGGGGACAGGGAAGATTAGCGAGCAGTACTTC.